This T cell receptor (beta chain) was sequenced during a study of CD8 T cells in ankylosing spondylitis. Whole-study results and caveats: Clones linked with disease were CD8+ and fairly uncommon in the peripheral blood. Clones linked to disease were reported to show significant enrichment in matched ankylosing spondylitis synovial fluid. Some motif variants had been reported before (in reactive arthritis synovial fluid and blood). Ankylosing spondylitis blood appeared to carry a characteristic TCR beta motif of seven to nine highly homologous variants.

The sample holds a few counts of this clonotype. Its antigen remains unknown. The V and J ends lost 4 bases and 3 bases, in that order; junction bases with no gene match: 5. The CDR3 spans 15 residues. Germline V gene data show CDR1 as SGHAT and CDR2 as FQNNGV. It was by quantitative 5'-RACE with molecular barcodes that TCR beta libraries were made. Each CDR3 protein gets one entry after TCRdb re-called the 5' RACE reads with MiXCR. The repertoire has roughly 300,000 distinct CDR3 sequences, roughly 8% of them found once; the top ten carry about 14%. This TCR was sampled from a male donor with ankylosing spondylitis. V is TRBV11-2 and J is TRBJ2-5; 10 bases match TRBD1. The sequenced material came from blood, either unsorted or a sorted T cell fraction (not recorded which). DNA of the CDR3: TGTGCCAGCAGCTCACCGGGGACAGGGGAAGAGACCCAGTACTTC. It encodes CASSSPGTGEETQYF. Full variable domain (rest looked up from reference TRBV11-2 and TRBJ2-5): EAGVAQSPRYKIIEKRQSVAFWCNPISGHATLYWYQQILGQGPKLLIQFQNNGVVDDSQLPKDRFSAERLKGVDSTLKIQPAKLEDSAVYLCASSSPGTGEETQYFGPGTRLLVL.